The source of this T cell receptor (beta chain) is a study of blood T cell repertoires in COVID-19. About the study: PBMCs, B-cell-depleted T cells, or T cells provided the cDNA or gDNA that made up the material.

The germline gives CDR1 SGDLS, CDR2 YYNGEE. V was clipped by 4 bases and J by 0 bases, with 15 bases between them. This CDR3 is built from 16 residues. Original data processing: Using reference gene primer amplification, nucleated cell counts were estimated. Measured with immunoSEQ multiplex PCR; TCRdb has only the in-frame clones, and not every one. V, J and clone size derive from that table, while D and trimming were established from the DNA sequence. The sample shows 250,000 or so clones, about 85% of them seen only once. The rearrangement links TRBV9 to TRBJ2-3, with D possibly matching TRBD1 (6 bases). The source is a man aged 55 to 70 with acute or convalescent COVID-19. The sample was peripheral blood. The CDR3 region has the DNA TGTGCCAGCAGCCCAATCCCGGGACATAGCACAGATACGCAGTATTTT. It yields the protein CASSPIPGHSTDTQYF. Full variable domain (missing parts from reference TRBV9 and TRBJ2-3): DSGVTQTPKHLITATGQRVTLRCSPRSGDLSVYWYQQSLDQGLQFLIQYYNGEERAKGNILERFSAQQFPDLHSELNLSSLELGDSALYFCASSPIPGHSTDTQYFGPGTRLTVL.